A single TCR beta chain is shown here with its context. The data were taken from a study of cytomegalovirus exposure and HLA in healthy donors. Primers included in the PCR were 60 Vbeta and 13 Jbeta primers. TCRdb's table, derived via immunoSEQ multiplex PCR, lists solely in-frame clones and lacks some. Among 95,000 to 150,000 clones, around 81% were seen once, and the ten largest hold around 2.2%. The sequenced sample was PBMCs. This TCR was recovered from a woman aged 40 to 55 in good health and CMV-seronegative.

CDR3 coding DNA: TGTGCCATCAGTGAGTCTGGCGGGGGCACTGAAGCTTTCTTT. Encoded protein: CAISESGGGTEAFF. The chain joins TRBV10-3 to TRBJ1-1, with D possibly being TRBD1 (5 bases). V was pared by 0 bases and J by 4 bases, with 9 bases between. This CDR3 has 14 residues. From germline, CDR1 is ENHRY and CDR2 SYGVKD.